Listed below are T cell receptor beta chains from one sample, sequenced in a study of blood T cells in healthy people across ages. One entry per CDR3 protein, called by TCRdb with MiXCR from the 5' RACE reads. Of 850,000 to 950,000 distinct CDR3 sequences listed, around 26% are singletons. Sequencing was done on a sample of blood. The receptors derive from a woman of 80 years or more in good health. Both conserved end residues are part of each CDR3. The D gene is left open where the match is weak. Clone size is stated in some rows and not others, as once, few, many or a class when expanded.

len	d_gene	v_gene	j_gene	abundance	CDR3aa	CDR3nt
15	-	TRBV28	TRBJ2-6	many	CASSFQGSGANVLTF	TGTGCCAGCAGTTTTCAGGGCTCTGGGGCCAACGTCCTGACTTTC
15	-	TRBV20-1	TRBJ1-4	-	CSASSPTTTNEKLFF	TGCAGTGCCAGCAGCCCCACGACAACTAATGAAAAACTGTTTTTT
14	-	TRBV20-1	TRBJ2-2	once	CSARVVTGRGELFF	TGCAGTGCTAGAGTGGTTACCGGGCGAGGGGAGCTGTTTTTT
20	-	TRBV11-2	TRBJ2-7	many	CASSLDGTLSGRRSSYEQYF	TGTGCCAGCAGCTTAGACGGGACACTTTCCGGTAGAAGGAGCTCCTACGAGCAGTACTTC
17	TRBD2	TRBV6-2/TRBV6-3	TRBJ2-7	-	CASSSTSPGLAGAEQYF	TGTGCCAGCAGTTCTACCTCACCGGGACTAGCGGGGGCTGAGCAGTACTTC
16	-	TRBV11-2	TRBJ2-1	-	CASSLVARPAYNEQFF	TGTGCCAGCAGCTTAGTGGCGCGACCCGCCTACAATGAGCAGTTCTTC
13	TRBD2	TRBV7-9	TRBJ2-1	many	CASGLAGGNEQFF	TGTGCCAGCGGACTAGCGGGGGGTAATGAGCAGTTCTTC
16	-	TRBV27	TRBJ1-5	-	CASSSRQTGNNQPQHF	TGTGCCAGCAGTTCCCGCCAGACGGGTAACAATCAGCCCCAGCATTTT
16	TRBD1	TRBV5-1	TRBJ2-5	many	CASSSSPGTAQETQYF	TGCGCCAGCAGCTCCTCGCCCGGGACAGCCCAAGAGACCCAGTACTTC
11	TRBD1	TRBV20-1	TRBJ2-7	many	CSAGTAYEQYF	TGCAGTGCTGGGACAGCCTACGAGCAGTACTTC
15	-	TRBV12-3/TRBV12-4	TRBJ1-1	-	CASSSTGQRGAEAFF	TGTGCCAGCAGTTCAACCGGACAGAGGGGTGCTGAAGCTTTCTTT
17	TRBD2	TRBV10-2	TRBJ2-3	many	CASRRTSGGISTDTQYF	TGCGCCAGCAGGAGGACTAGCGGGGGGATTAGCACAGATACGCAGTATTTT
13	-	TRBV6-2/TRBV6-3	TRBJ1-2	few	CASGPGRIYGYTF	TGTGCCAGCGGCCCGGGACGGATCTATGGCTACACCTTC
14	-	TRBV5-6	TRBJ2-5	few	CASSLGWGGETQYF	TGTGCCAGCAGCTTGGGTTGGGGCGGGGAGACCCAGTACTTC
15	-	TRBV6-6	TRBJ2-1	-	CASSYFSRSNNEQFF	TGTGCCAGCAGTTACTTTAGCCGCAGTAACAATGAGCAGTTCTTC
14	-	TRBV5-6	TRBJ2-1	-	CASRLVGGNNEQFF	TGTGCCAGCAGGTTAGTGGGGGGAAACAATGAGCAGTTCTTC
16	-	TRBV12-3/TRBV12-4	TRBJ2-3	many	CASSLDSALSTDTQYF	TGTGCCAGCAGTTTAGACAGCGCCCTTAGCACAGATACGCAGTATTTT
16	-	TRBV7-9	TRBJ1-3	-	CASSLVSTSSGNTIYF	TGTGCCAGCAGCTTAGTGTCAACGAGCTCTGGAAACACCATATATTTT
14	-	TRBV11-2	TRBJ1-2	few	CASSLALQGSNYTF	TGTGCCAGCAGCTTAGCCCTCCAAGGGAGTAACTACACCTTC
15	-	TRBV6-2/TRBV6-3	TRBJ1-4	-	CASRGRASTNEKLFF	TGTGCCAGCAGGGGCAGGGCCTCAACTAATGAAAAACTGTTTTTT
16	-	TRBV9	TRBJ1-1	-	CASSVDGSGINTEAFF	TGTGCCAGCAGCGTAGATGGGTCAGGCATTAACACTGAAGCTTTCTTT
14	TRBD1	TRBV20-1	TRBJ2-5	-	CSTEDREKSYEQYF	TGCAGTACCGAGGACAGGGAGAAATCCTACGAGCAGTACTTT
15	-	TRBV18	TRBJ1-6	-	CASSPDSRPTVPLHF	TGTGCCAGCTCACCAGACTCGAGACCAACTGTGCCCCTCCACTTT
15	TRBD1	TRBV5-1	TRBJ2-5	many	CASSLGTGIGETQYF	TGCGCCAGCAGCCTTGGGACAGGGATCGGCGAGACCCAGTACTTC
15	TRBD1	TRBV4-3	TRBJ1-6	many	CASSQGIGGNSPLHF	TGCGCCAGCAGCCAAGGAATAGGGGGCAATTCACCCCTCCACTTT
16	TRBD2	TRBV4-2	TRBJ2-1	-	CASSQTRAGAYNEQFF	TGTGCCAGCAGCCAGACCCGAGCGGGAGCCTACAATGAGCAGTTCTTC
14	-	TRBV7-2	TRBJ1-1	-	CASRTLHGNTEAFF	TGTGCCAGCAGAACGTTACATGGGAACACTGAAGCTTTCTTT
19	-	TRBV20-1	TRBJ2-3	-	CSASGWGWRLFLSTDTQYF	TGCAGTGCTAGCGGTTGGGGCTGGCGACTGTTTTTAAGCACAGATACGCAGTATTTT
17	TRBD1	TRBV4-3	TRBJ2-3	many	CASSQDYAGQGKDTQYF	TGCGCCAGCAGCCAAGATTACGCGGGACAGGGGAAAGATACGCAGTATTTT
13	TRBD1	TRBV20-1	TRBJ2-7	many	CSATDRETYEQYF	TGCAGTGCCACTGACAGGGAGACTTACGAGCAGTACTTC
16	-	TRBV20-1	TRBJ2-1	many	CSARAPGWTDGGEQFF	TGCAGTGCTAGAGCTCCCGGTTGGACCGATGGGGGGGAGCAGTTCTTC
15	-	TRBV6-5	TRBJ1-2	many	CASSYGSGANYGYTF	TGTGCCAGCAGTTACGGGTCGGGAGCTAACTATGGCTACACCTTC
14	-	TRBV20-1	TRBJ1-3	-	CSASPLGEGNTIYF	TGCAGTGCTAGCCCCCTCGGGGAGGGAAACACCATATATTTT
16	-	TRBV5-1	TRBJ2-3	few	CASSLEGGRITDTQYF	TGCGCCAGCAGCTTGGAGGGTGGGAGGATCACAGATACGCAGTATTTT
15	TRBD1	TRBV4-2	TRBJ1-2	few	CASSQDRGKDYGYTF	TGTGCCAGCAGCCAAGACAGGGGGAAAGACTATGGCTACACCTTC
12	-	TRBV7-2	TRBJ2-1	many	CASSRLRLEQFF	TGTGCCAGCAGTCGACTTCGGCTTGAGCAGTTCTTC